The rows below give T cell receptor beta chains drawn from one sample of a study of blood T cell repertoires in COVID-19. Generated by immunoSEQ multiplex PCR, the TCRdb table keeps only in-frame clones and is missing some. Counted here are 200,000 to 250,000 clones, 85% to 90% occurring once; the ten biggest clones make up about 14%. Sequenced material: PBMCs or T cells enriched from blood (not recorded which). These receptors came from a man between 25 and 39 years old who had been exposed to COVID-19. CDR3s include the opening cysteine and the closing phenylalanine or tryptophan. The D gene is left open where the match is weak. The size field is filled for only some rows; it gives once, few, many or a size class.

clone_size,v_call,j_call,d_call,cdr3_nt,cdr3_aa
.,TRBV7-9,TRBJ1-4,TRBD1,TGTGCCAGCAGCCTCAGTCAGGGGACAGGGAATGAAAAACTGTTTTTT,CASSLSQGTGNEKLFF
.,TRBV10-2,TRBJ1-4,.,TGCGCCAGCAGAGGCGGACAGTTTGCTGTGAAAAAACTGTTTTTT,CASRGGQFAVKKLFF
.,TRBV13,TRBJ2-7,TRBD1,TGTGCCAGCAGCTTAGGCGGACAGGGTGGGAAAGGGGAGCAGTACTTC,CASSLGGQGGKGEQYF
once,TRBV5-4,TRBJ2-5,TRBD1,TGTGCCAGCAGCCGGCCGGGACAGCAAGAGACCCAGTACTTC,CASSRPGQQETQYF
few,TRBV7-9,TRBJ1-4,.,TGTGCCAGCAGCTCCAACAGGACCCCCAATGAAAAACTGTTTTTT,CASSSNRTPNEKLFF
.,TRBV7-3,TRBJ1-2,TRBD1,TGTGCCAGCAGCCCCCCGGACAGGGGCTATGGCTACACCTTC,CASSPPDRGYGYTF
.,TRBV6-5,TRBJ1-5,.,TGTGCCAGCAGGGAGTCAGGGTGGGGTCAGCCCCAGCATTTT,CASRESGWGQPQHF
.,TRBV14,TRBJ1-4,TRBD1,TGTGCCAGCAGCCAAACCACAGGGGAGAGGGGTGAAAAACTGTTTTTT,CASSQTTGERGEKLFF
.,TRBV3-1/TRBV3-2,TRBJ2-1,TRBD2,TGTGCCAGCAGCCAAGATCTAGGAAAGAGACTAGCGGGGGGGCGACTCTCCTACAATGAGCAGTTCTTC,CASSQDLGKRLAGGRLSYNEQFF
.,TRBV5-8,TRBJ2-7,.,TGTGCCAGCAGCTTAGGTACTAGATGGGAGCAGTACTTC,CASSLGTRWEQYF
.,TRBV19,TRBJ1-5,.,TGTGCCAGTAAGCGACAGTCGGGAGCCCAGCATTTT,CASKRQSGAQHF
.,TRBV7-6,TRBJ1-3,TRBD1,TGTGCCAGCAGTAACACAGGGGCGTTCTCTGGAAACACCATATATTTT,CASSNTGAFSGNTIYF
.,TRBV7-6,TRBJ2-7,.,TGTGCCAGCAGCTTAGCGCCGGCCAGCAGGGTTTACGAGCAGTACTTC,CASSLAPASRVYEQYF
.,TRBV19,TRBJ1-6,TRBD1,TGTGCCAGTAGCTCTTACCAGACACTGGGGACAGGCTCACCCCTCCACTTT,CASSSYQTLGTGSPLHF
.,TRBV9,TRBJ1-3,TRBD1,TGTGCCAGCAGCGGGGACAGCGGAAACACCATATATTTT,CASSGDSGNTIYF
.,TRBV7-9,TRBJ2-2,TRBD2,TGTGCCAGCAGCTTAACTAGCGGCTCAAACACCGGGGAGCTGTTTTTT,CASSLTSGSNTGELFF
.,TRBV10-1,TRBJ2-5,.,TGCGCCAGCAGTATAGGAGGGGAGCAAGAGACCCAGTACTTC,CASSIGGEQETQYF
once,TRBV7-3,TRBJ2-2,.,TGTGCCAGCAGCTTAACGGGTGGGCACACCGGGGAGCTGTTTTTT,CASSLTGGHTGELFF
.,TRBV19,TRBJ1-3,TRBD1,TGTGCCAGTATGATCAGGGGGTATTCCGGAAACACCATATATTTT,CASMIRGYSGNTIYF
.,TRBV4-2,TRBJ1-2,TRBD1,TGTGCCAGCAGCCCTGACCTGGGACAGACCTCCCGGGGATGGGGCTACACCTTC,CASSPDLGQTSRGWGYTF
once,TRBV7-7,TRBJ2-1,TRBD1,TGTGCCAGCAGCCCAGGGACAGGGGGTTCCTACAATGAGCAGTTCTTC,CASSPGTGGSYNEQFF
.,TRBV15,TRBJ1-5,.,TGTGCCACCAGCAGAGGCGGCTATAGCAATCAGCCCCAGCATTTT,CATSRGGYSNQPQHF
.,TRBV20-1,TRBJ1-2,.,TGCAGTGCTAGGGCCGTTTATGGCTACACCTTC,CSARAVYGYTF
few,TRBV6-5,TRBJ1-1,.,TGTGCCCTCAGGGCAGGGCCCATGAACACTGAAGCTTTCTTT,CALRAGPMNTEAFF
.,TRBV9,TRBJ1-1,TRBD1,TGTGCCAGCAGCGTTTTCACAGGGGCTGAAGCTTTCTTT,CASSVFTGAEAFF
once,TRBV5-4,TRBJ2-1,TRBD2,TGTGCCAGCAGCCTCGGGGGGAGCTCCTACAATGAGCAGTTCTTC,CASSLGGSSYNEQFF
.,TRBV11-2,TRBJ2-2,.,TGTGCCAGCAGCTTAGATCCGGTCAACACCGGGGAGCTGTTTTTT,CASSLDPVNTGELFF
.,TRBV5-1,TRBJ2-3,TRBD2,TGCGCCAGCAGCTTACTAGCGGGGAAGGCCCTTAGCACAGATACGCAGTATTTT,CASSLLAGKALSTDTQYF
.,TRBV18,TRBJ2-2,.,TGTGCCAGCCGGCCCGGTACAGGGACCACCGGGGAGCTGTTTTTT,CASRPGTGTTGELFF
.,TRBV30,TRBJ2-5,.,TGTGCCTGGAGCCGCGGGACCGCAACTTACCAAGAGACCCAGTACTTC,CAWSRGTATYQETQYF
.,TRBV5-1,TRBJ2-1,.,TGCGCCAGCAGCTTGTCAGAAAGCTCCTACAATGAGCAGTTCTTC,CASSLSESSYNEQFF
few,TRBV4-3,TRBJ1-2,.,TGCGCCAGCAGCCAAGACCTTAGTCGGGGTTATGGCTACACCTTC,CASSQDLSRGYGYTF
.,TRBV4-1,TRBJ2-2,.,TGCGCCAGCAGCTTTTTAGGGTCCGGGGTGAACACCGGGGAGCTGTTTTTT,CASSFLGSGVNTGELFF
few,TRBV9,TRBJ2-1,TRBD2,TGTGCCAGCAGCTTCCCGACTAGCGGGGGGACCTCCTACAATGAGCAGTTCTTC,CASSFPTSGGTSYNEQFF
.,TRBV18,TRBJ1-1,.,TGTGCCAGTCGAGAAAGGGCCGCCGGGGTGGGGGAAGCTTTCTTT,CASRERAAGVGEAFF
.,TRBV6-5,TRBJ1-5,.,TGTGCCAGCAGCCCCCCCTCGGGTAGCAATCAGCCCCAGCATTTT,CASSPPSGSNQPQHF
.,TRBV27,TRBJ2-1,.,TGTGCCAGCACTAACTTATACAATGAGCAGTTCTTC,CASTNLYNEQFF
.,TRBV6-1,TRBJ2-7,TRBD2,TGTGCCAGCAGTGACGCTAGCGGGGGGCCGACTCTCGGCGAGCAGTACTTC,CASSDASGGPTLGEQYF
.,TRBV18,TRBJ2-2,TRBD1,TGTGCCAGCTCACCAACCGGGACAGGCACCGGGGAGCTGTTTTTT,CASSPTGTGTGELFF
few,TRBV5-5,TRBJ1-6,.,TGTGCCAGCAGCTTGGAGGCGGGGAGGGCCCATTCACCCCTCCACTTT,CASSLEAGRAHSPLHF
.,TRBV10-3,TRBJ2-3,TRBD2,TGTGCCATCAGTGAGTCGGGCGGGGGGGCCACAGATACGCAGTATTTT,CAISESGGGATDTQYF
.,TRBV25-1,TRBJ2-5,TRBD1,TGTGCCAGCAGTGGCACGGACAGGGCCCCCCCTGGGACCCAGTACTTC,CASSGTDRAPPGTQYF
.,TRBV2,TRBJ1-3,.,TGTGCCACCCAGCCGGGTTCAACCTCTGGAAACACCATATATTTT,CATQPGSTSGNTIYF
.,TRBV5-4,TRBJ2-6,TRBD1,TGTGCCAGCAGCTTTGTCCCACAGGGGGTAGTTACTGGGGCCAACGTCCTGACTTTC,CASSFVPQGVVTGANVLTF
.,TRBV7-2,TRBJ2-2,TRBD2,TGTGCCAGCAGCCTCCTAGCGGGGGCTAACACCGGGGAGCTGTTTTTT,CASSLLAGANTGELFF
.,TRBV11-2,TRBJ2-1,.,TGTGCCAGCAGCTTTTTCACGACCAGGGGCAATGAGCAGTTCTTC,CASSFFTTRGNEQFF
once,TRBV11-2,TRBJ2-1,.,TGTGCCAGCAGCTCTCTGGTCGGTATTTGGAATGAGCAGTTCTTC,CASSSLVGIWNEQFF
.,TRBV5-1,TRBJ2-1,TRBD1,TGCGCCAGCAGCAGACCACCGGGACAGGTACCCAATGAGCAGTTCTTC,CASSRPPGQVPNEQFF
.,TRBV7-2,TRBJ2-3,TRBD1,TGTGCCAGCAGCTTCTTTGACAGGGAAGGTCGACCAGATACGCAGTATTTT,CASSFFDREGRPDTQYF
.,TRBV5-4,TRBJ2-7,.,TGTGCCAGCAGCGAAGGGAGTGAGCAGTACTTC,CASSEGSEQYF
.,TRBV4-3,TRBJ2-7,.,TGCGCCAGCAGCCAAGACAGCGGACGAAGTGAGCAGTACTTC,CASSQDSGRSEQYF
.,TRBV3-1/TRBV3-2,TRBJ1-6,.,TGTGCCAGCAGCCAAGTAGCGGGTTCACCCCTCCACTTT,CASSQVAGSPLHF
.,TRBV10-3,TRBJ2-3,TRBD1,TGTGCCATCAGCTCGGACAGGGTATCGGCAGATACGCAGTATTTT,CAISSDRVSADTQYF
.,TRBV6-2/TRBV6-3,TRBJ2-7,TRBD1,TGTGCCAGCAGTTACTTTGGGCAGGGGGCCTACGAGCAGTACTTC,CASSYFGQGAYEQYF
once,TRBV5-6,TRBJ2-4,TRBD2,TGTGCCAGCAGCTCTTTAGCGGGGGGCAAACTAGCCAAAAACATTCAGTACTTC,CASSSLAGGKLAKNIQYF
.,TRBV5-5,TRBJ1-4,.,TGTGCCAGCGCCCATAGAACAACTAATGAAAAACTGTTTTTT,CASAHRTTNEKLFF